The rows below give T cell receptor beta chains drawn from one sample of a study of blood T cell repertoires in COVID-19. Method: immunoSEQ multiplex PCR; TCRdb's copy keeps in-frame clones and lacks some. This table has fewer than 50,000 clones, 80% appearing once. The sequencing input was peripheral blood. The source of these receptors is a man aged 65 to 85 with acute or convalescent COVID-19. Each CDR3 is given with its conserved first and last residue. A D gene is named only where the DNA matches it firmly. Not all rows give a size; the values are once, few, many and, for expanded clones, a class.

j_gene: TRBJ2-7; d_gene: -; abundance: few; v_gene: TRBV27; CDR3aa: CASSPKSTNRVGYEQYF; CDR3nt: TGTGCCAGCAGTCCTAAATCCACTAACAGGGTTGGATACGAGCAGTACTTC
j_gene: TRBJ1-6; d_gene: -; abundance: once; v_gene: TRBV5-1; CDR3aa: CASRPGLLRAEDSPLHF; CDR3nt: TGCGCCAGCAGGCCGGGTTTGTTGAGGGCAGAGGATTCACCCCTCCACTTT
j_gene: TRBJ1-2; d_gene: -; abundance: -; v_gene: TRBV15; CDR3aa: CATSSLHGGYYGYTF; CDR3nt: TGTGCCACCAGCAGTCTCCACGGGGGTTACTATGGCTACACCTTC
j_gene: TRBJ1-6; d_gene: -; abundance: few; v_gene: TRBV7-9; CDR3aa: CASSRREGISPLHF; CDR3nt: TGTGCCAGCAGCCGCAGGGAGGGGATTTCACCCCTCCACTTT
j_gene: TRBJ1-6; d_gene: -; abundance: -; v_gene: TRBV5-1; CDR3aa: CASSFDRRNNSPLHF; CDR3nt: TGCGCCAGCAGCTTCGACAGGAGGAATAATTCACCCCTCCACTTT
j_gene: TRBJ1-4; d_gene: -; abundance: -; v_gene: TRBV5-6; CDR3aa: CASSLVGVKEKLFF; CDR3nt: TGTGCCAGCAGCTTGGTAGGGGTCAAGGAAAAACTGTTTTTT
j_gene: TRBJ1-2; d_gene: TRBD1; abundance: -; v_gene: TRBV4-2; CDR3aa: CASSPTTRTGGGYTF; CDR3nt: TGTGCCAGCAGCCCGACCACCAGGACAGGGGGAGGCTACACCTTC
j_gene: TRBJ2-7; d_gene: -; abundance: few; v_gene: TRBV27; CDR3aa: CASSLTGYYEQYF; CDR3nt: TGTGCCAGCAGTTTGACAGGTTACTACGAGCAGTACTTC
j_gene: TRBJ2-2; d_gene: -; abundance: -; v_gene: TRBV30; CDR3aa: CAWRVGQEFTGELFF; CDR3nt: TGTGCCTGGAGGGTGGGGCAGGAGTTCACCGGGGAGCTGTTTTTT
j_gene: TRBJ2-1; d_gene: -; abundance: few; v_gene: TRBV5-1; CDR3aa: CASSLSGGSYNEQFF; CDR3nt: TGCGCCAGCAGCTTGTCCGGGGGCTCCTACAATGAGCAGTTCTTC
j_gene: TRBJ2-3; d_gene: TRBD2; abundance: -; v_gene: TRBV9; CDR3aa: CASSVTAGDTDTQYF; CDR3nt: TGTGCCAGCAGCGTAACAGCGGGGGACACAGATACGCAGTATTTT
j_gene: TRBJ2-7; d_gene: TRBD2; abundance: -; v_gene: TRBV5-4; CDR3aa: CASSGTSGGYYEQYF; CDR3nt: TGTGCCAGCAGCGGAACTAGCGGGGGATACTACGAGCAGTACTTC
j_gene: TRBJ2-5; d_gene: -; abundance: -; v_gene: TRBV4-1; CDR3aa: CASSPRQGRGETQYF; CDR3nt: TGCGCCAGCAGCCCCCGACAGGGGCGGGGGGAGACCCAGTACTTC
j_gene: TRBJ2-1; d_gene: TRBD1; abundance: -; v_gene: TRBV10-3; CDR3aa: CAISASGGIYNEQFF; CDR3nt: TGTGCCATCAGTGCCTCAGGGGGCATTTATAATGAGCAGTTCTTC
j_gene: TRBJ2-3; d_gene: TRBD2; abundance: few; v_gene: TRBV18; CDR3aa: CASSPGLAGGPGTDTQYF; CDR3nt: TGTGCCAGCTCACCTGGACTAGCGGGGGGGCCCGGCACAGATACGCAGTATTTT
j_gene: TRBJ1-1; d_gene: TRBD1; abundance: -; v_gene: TRBV5-8; CDR3aa: CASMLDRSFEAFF; CDR3nt: TGTGCCAGCATGCTGGACAGGTCCTTCGAAGCTTTCTTT
j_gene: TRBJ2-1; d_gene: -; abundance: once; v_gene: TRBV24-1; CDR3aa: CATSDNSYNEQFF; CDR3nt: TGTGCCACCAGTGATAACAGTTACAATGAGCAGTTCTTC
j_gene: TRBJ2-3; d_gene: -; abundance: -; v_gene: TRBV5-1; CDR3aa: CASSLGRGGTDTQYF; CDR3nt: TGCGCCAGCAGCTTGGGTAGGGGTGGCACAGATACGCAGTATTTT
j_gene: TRBJ1-2; d_gene: TRBD1; abundance: once; v_gene: TRBV6-4; CDR3aa: CASSVSYGTGGDYGYTF; CDR3nt: TGTGCCAGCAGTGTGTCTTATGGGACAGGGGGAGACTATGGCTACACCTTC
j_gene: TRBJ1-1; d_gene: -; abundance: -; v_gene: TRBV6-2/TRBV6-3; CDR3aa: CASSSSGARLKTEAFF; CDR3nt: TGTGCCAGCAGTTCGTCAGGGGCAAGGTTGAAAACTGAAGCTTTCTTT
j_gene: TRBJ1-1; d_gene: -; abundance: -; v_gene: TRBV19; CDR3aa: CASSIGLVNTEAFF; CDR3nt: TGTGCCAGTAGTATAGGGCTCGTAAACACTGAAGCTTTCTTT
j_gene: TRBJ2-3; d_gene: -; abundance: -; v_gene: TRBV7-9; CDR3aa: CASGLSRGADTQYF; CDR3nt: TGTGCCAGCGGACTATCGAGGGGAGCAGATACGCAGTATTTT
j_gene: TRBJ1-1; d_gene: -; abundance: few; v_gene: TRBV18; CDR3aa: CASLQGLNTEAFF; CDR3nt: TGTGCCAGCCTACAGGGATTGAACACTGAAGCTTTCTTT
j_gene: TRBJ1-3; d_gene: -; abundance: -; v_gene: TRBV3-1/TRBV3-2; CDR3aa: CASSQALSGNTIYF; CDR3nt: TGTGCCAGCAGCCAAGCCCTCTCTGGAAACACCATATATTTT
j_gene: TRBJ2-2; d_gene: TRBD1; abundance: -; v_gene: TRBV5-4; CDR3aa: CASSSSGGNTGELFF; CDR3nt: TGTGCCAGCAGCTCATCAGGGGGGAACACCGGGGAGCTGTTTTTT
j_gene: TRBJ2-3; d_gene: -; abundance: once; v_gene: TRBV7-2; CDR3aa: CASSLNPSYPSTDTQYF; CDR3nt: TGTGCCAGCAGCTTGAACCCTAGCTACCCTAGCACAGATACGCAGTATTTT
j_gene: TRBJ1-6; d_gene: TRBD1; abundance: -; v_gene: TRBV4-3; CDR3aa: CASSQDGGTGYNSPLHF; CDR3nt: TGCGCCAGCAGCCAAGATGGGGGGACAGGGTATAATTCACCCCTCCACTTT
j_gene: TRBJ2-3; d_gene: TRBD2; abundance: -; v_gene: TRBV6-2/TRBV6-3; CDR3aa: CASSWTRRRADTQYF; CDR3nt: TGTGCCAGCAGTTGGACTAGACGGAGGGCAGATACGCAGTATTTT
j_gene: TRBJ2-3; d_gene: TRBD2; abundance: -; v_gene: TRBV10-3; CDR3aa: CAISGTSNSRTSGGPGDTQYF; CDR3nt: TGTGCCATCAGCGGGACATCGAACTCGCGGACTAGCGGGGGACCGGGAGATACGCAGTATTTT
j_gene: TRBJ1-5; d_gene: -; abundance: -; v_gene: TRBV3-1/TRBV3-2; CDR3aa: CASSQSSYSNQPQHF; CDR3nt: TGTGCCAGCAGCCAAAGCTCCTATAGCAATCAGCCCCAGCATTTT
j_gene: TRBJ1-4; d_gene: -; abundance: -; v_gene: TRBV6-1; CDR3aa: CASSELNEKLFF; CDR3nt: TGTGCCAGCAGTGAACTGAATGAAAAACTGTTTTTT
j_gene: TRBJ2-7; d_gene: -; abundance: -; v_gene: TRBV30; CDR3aa: CAVYSGREQYF; CDR3nt: TGTGCTGTATACTCGGGGAGAGAGCAGTACTTC
j_gene: TRBJ1-2; d_gene: -; abundance: -; v_gene: TRBV30; CDR3aa: CAWSVWGVQSGANGYTF; CDR3nt: TGTGCCTGGAGTGTATGGGGAGTACAGTCAGGGGCGAACGGCTACACCTTC
j_gene: TRBJ1-5; d_gene: -; abundance: -; v_gene: TRBV7-3; CDR3aa: CASSPQGGSNQPQHF; CDR3nt: TGTGCCAGCAGCCCTCAGGGTGGAAGCAATCAGCCCCAGCATTTT
j_gene: TRBJ2-1; d_gene: TRBD2; abundance: -; v_gene: TRBV6-5; CDR3aa: CASSYRAGGRNEQFF; CDR3nt: TGTGCCAGCAGTTACAGAGCGGGGGGGCGGAATGAGCAGTTCTTC
j_gene: TRBJ1-2; d_gene: TRBD1; abundance: -; v_gene: TRBV19; CDR3aa: CASSRQGSNYGYTF; CDR3nt: TGTGCCAGTAGTAGACAGGGGTCGAACTATGGCTACACCTTC